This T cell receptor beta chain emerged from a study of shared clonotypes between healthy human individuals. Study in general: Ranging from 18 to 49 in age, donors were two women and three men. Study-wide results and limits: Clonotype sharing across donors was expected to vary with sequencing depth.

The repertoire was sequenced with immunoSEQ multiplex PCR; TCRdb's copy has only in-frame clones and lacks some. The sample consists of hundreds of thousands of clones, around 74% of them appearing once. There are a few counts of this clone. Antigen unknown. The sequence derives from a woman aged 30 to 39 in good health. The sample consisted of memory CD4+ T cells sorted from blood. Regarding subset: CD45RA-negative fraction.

The CDR3 nucleotides are TGTGCCAGCGGCCCCGGGACTAGCGGGAGCTACGAGCAGTACTTC. Translation gives CASGPGTSGSYEQYF. The chain employs TRBV5-4 and TRBJ2-7; 14 nucleotides match TRBD2. Losses at the gene ends were 7 bases for V and 3 bases for J; bases not matched to a gene: 6. Per the germline V gene, CDR1 is SGHNT and CDR2 is YYREEE (reference sequence). CDR3 size: 15 residues.